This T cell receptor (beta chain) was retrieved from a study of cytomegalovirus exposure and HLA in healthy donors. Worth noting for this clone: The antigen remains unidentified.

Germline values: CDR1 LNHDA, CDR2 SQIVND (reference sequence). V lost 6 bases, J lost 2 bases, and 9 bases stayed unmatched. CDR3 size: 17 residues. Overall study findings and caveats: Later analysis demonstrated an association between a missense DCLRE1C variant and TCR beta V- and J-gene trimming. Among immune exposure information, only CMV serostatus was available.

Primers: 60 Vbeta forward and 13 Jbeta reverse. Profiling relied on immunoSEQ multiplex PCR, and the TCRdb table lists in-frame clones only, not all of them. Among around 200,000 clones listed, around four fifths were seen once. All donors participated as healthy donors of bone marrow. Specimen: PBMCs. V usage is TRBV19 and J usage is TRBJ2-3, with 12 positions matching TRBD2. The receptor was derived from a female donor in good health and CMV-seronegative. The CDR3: CASSDILAGGLTDTQYF. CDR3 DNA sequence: TGTGCCAGTAGCGACATACTAGCGGGAGGACTCACAGATACGCAGTATTTT.